The 5 T cell receptor beta chains below all came from one sample that was sequenced in a study of identical twins. TCRdb called the 5' RACE reads again in MiXCR, with one record for every CDR3 protein. The sample lists about 520,000 distinct CDR3 sequences, approximately 22% occurring once. This sample also belongs to another study, concerning T cells expressing NK-cell markers.

The sample consisted of CD4+ T cells sorted from blood. Source of these receptors: a woman aged 18-29 years in good health.

This sequence joins TRBV7-9 and TRBJ2-3, with D possibly being TRBD2 (6 bases). The CDR3 loop spans 14 amino acids. Germline-derived CDR1 and CDR2 are SEHNR and FQNEAQ (reference sequence). Trimming cost V 5 bases and J 4 bases, with 13 bases left between them. The DNA for the CDR3 is TGTGCCAGCAGCCCCCAGGGAGGATCAGATACGCAGTATTTT. Amino acids: CASSPQGGSDTQYF. Full variable domain (outside the CDR3, taken from reference TRBV7-9 and TRBJ2-3): DTGVSQNPRHKITKRGQNVTFRCDPISEHNRLYWYRQTLGQGPEFLTYFQNEAQLEKSRLLSDRFSAERPKGSFSTLEIQRTEQGDSAMYLCASSPQGGSDTQYFGPGTRLTVL.

This clonotype was detected a few times. The chain employs TRBV25-1 and TRBJ2-3; unclear D gene. The CDR3 loop spans 15 amino acids. The germline CDR1 and CDR2 sequences are MGHDK and SYGVNS. The V gene lost 4 bases and the J gene lost 1 base, with 12 bases spanning the gap. The CDR3 sequence is CASSARITGTDTQYF. The DNA of the CDR3 is TGTGCCAGCAGTGCGCGGATCACGGGCACAGATACGCAGTATTTT.

This clonotype was detected ten times or more. J is TRBJ2-1 and V is TRBV20-1; 7 positions match TRBD2. The CDR3 totals 15 residues. Germline-derived CDR1 and CDR2 are DFQATT and SNEGSKA (reference sequence). With 1 base clipped from V and 4 bases from J, the junction kept 7 bases outside the gene matches. The CDR3 sequence: CSARASGLRYNEQFF. In DNA, the CDR3 is TGCAGTGCTAGAGCATCGGGACTACGGTACAATGAGCAGTTCTTC.

This chain joins TRBV7-9 and TRBJ1-1; 8 bases match TRBD1. The CDR3 length is 15 residues. Germline V gene lookup returns CDR1 SEHNR and CDR2 FQNEAQ (reference sequence). Losses at the gene ends were 5 bases for V and 4 bases for J; bases not matched to a gene: 9. This chain's CDR3 is CASSHGHGQGTEAFF. In nucleotides, the CDR3 is TGTGCCAGCAGCCACGGACACGGACAGGGCACTGAAGCTTTCTTT.

The V gene is TRBV21-1, the J gene TRBJ2-1; the listed D gene, TRBD1, was not tested against the DNA. TRBV21-1 is designated a pseudogene. The CDR3 loop spans 17 amino acids. In nucleotides, the CDR3 is TGTGCCAGCAGCAATGGAGACAGGGTCCTCTCCTACAATGAGCAGTTCTTC. It translates to CASSNGDRVLSYNEQFF.